This is a list of T cell receptor beta chains from one sample in a study of immune cell composition in non-small cell lung cancer. This table comes from immunoSEQ multiplex PCR, and its TCRdb copy is limited to in-frame clones, with some not included. There are 7,500 to 10,000 clones in the sample; 67% occur only once, and under 30% lies in the top ten. The material sequenced was non-adjacent lung tissue. The source of these receptors is a human donor with non-small cell lung cancer. Both conserved end residues are part of each CDR3. The order of the fields is V gene, clone size, D gene, J gene, CDR3 DNA, CDR3 protein. A D gene is named only where the DNA matches it firmly. Clone size is stated in some rows and not others, as once, few, many or a class when expanded.

>TRBV7-9|few|-|TRBJ2-5
TGTGCCAGCAGCTATTACGGGGGGACCCAGTACTTC
CASSYYGGTQYF
>TRBV5-1|-|-|TRBJ1-1
TGCGCCAGCAGCTTTGACAGTACTGAAGCTTTCTTT
CASSFDSTEAFF
>TRBV4-1|-|TRBD2|TRBJ2-1
TGCGCCAGCAGCCTCCGACTAGCGGGGGGGGATGAGCAGTTCTTC
CASSLRLAGGDEQFF
>TRBV9|few|TRBD2|TRBJ2-7
TGTGCCAGCAGCGAGGGGACTACATACGAGCAGTACTTC
CASSEGTTYEQYF
>TRBV2|-|-|TRBJ1-5
TGTGCCAGCAGCCACTGGAGCAATCAGCCCCAGCATTTT
CASSHWSNQPQHF
>TRBV14|once|TRBD1|TRBJ1-1
TGTGCCAGCAGCTACTACAGGGGGCAGGGGACTGAAGCTTTCTTT
CASSYYRGQGTEAFF
>TRBV7-8|once|-|TRBJ2-1
TGTGCCAGCAGCTTAGCGCAGGGGGGATACAATGAGCAGTTCTTC
CASSLAQGGYNEQFF
>TRBV6-1|few|-|TRBJ1-5
TGTGCCGAGGGGAGGGGGGTCGATCAGCCCCAGCATTTT
CAEGRGVDQPQHF
>TRBV14|-|TRBD1|TRBJ2-5
TGTGCCAGCAGCCGGGACAGGGAAGAGACCCAGTACTTC
CASSRDREETQYF
>TRBV29-1|few|-|TRBJ1-2
TGCAGCGTTTGGGCAGGCTCCCCCAATAGTGGCTACACCTTC
CSVWAGSPNSGYTF
>TRBV5-1|-|-|TRBJ1-1
TGCGCCAGCAGCCAAAATCGTCGGGGGACTGCTGAAGCTTTCTTT
CASSQNRRGTAEAFF
>TRBV11-2|-|-|TRBJ1-1
TGTGCCAGCAGGGGGAACAGGAGGAACACTGAAGCTTTCTTT
CASRGNRRNTEAFF
>TRBV5-1|-|TRBD1|TRBJ1-2
TGCGCCAGCAGCATCACCAGGGGGGATGACTATGGCTACACCTTC
CASSITRGDDYGYTF
>TRBV10-3|few|-|TRBJ1-1
TGTGCCATCAGTGAGTCTGGCAACACTGAAGCTTTCTTT
CAISESGNTEAFF
>TRBV7-2|-|-|TRBJ1-5
TGTGCCAGCAGCTATAAAACGGCGGACAATCAGCCCCAGCATTTT
CASSYKTADNQPQHF
>TRBV15|-|-|TRBJ1-1
TGTGCCACCAGCAGAACAGGGAACACTGAAGCTTTCTTT
CATSRTGNTEAFF
>TRBV6-1|-|-|TRBJ1-1
TGTGCCAGCAGTGAGTATAGTGGAGAAGCTGAAGCTTTCTTT
CASSEYSGEAEAFF
>TRBV6-1|-|TRBD2|TRBJ2-3
TGTGCCAGCAGTGAAACGGCGGGGGGCCTTGATACGCAGTATTTT
CASSETAGGLDTQYF
>TRBV7-2|-|TRBD1|TRBJ1-4
TGTGCCAGCAGCCGGACAGGGGGAAGGGAAAAACTGTTTTTT
CASSRTGGREKLFF
>TRBV5-6|-|-|TRBJ1-2
TGTGCCAGCAGCTTGCCGACTTCGGACTATGGCTACACCTTC
CASSLPTSDYGYTF
>TRBV19|-|-|TRBJ1-5
TGTGCCAGTAGTATAGTCCCGGGTTACGGCAATCAGCCCCAGCATTTT
CASSIVPGYGNQPQHF
>TRBV6-1|-|TRBD2|TRBJ2-1
TGTGCCAGCAGTGAAGGAGAGCGGGGTTATGAGCAGTTCTTC
CASSEGERGYEQFF
>TRBV6-1|-|TRBD1|TRBJ2-5
TGTGCCAGCAGGCCTGGGACAGGGAGAGAGACCCAGTACTTC
CASRPGTGRETQYF
>TRBV19|-|TRBD1|TRBJ1-2
TGTGCCAGTAGTGTTCCGGGACAGGGGGCAGTGCAGGGTGGCTACACCTTC
CASSVPGQGAVQGGYTF
>TRBV11-2|-|TRBD1|TRBJ1-1
TGTGCCAGCAGCTTAGACAACCGGGACAGGGTGAACACTGAAGCTTTCTTT
CASSLDNRDRVNTEAFF
>TRBV6-5|-|-|TRBJ2-3
TGTGCCAGCAGTAATAACAGGGTTGTAGCAGATACGCAGTATTTT
CASSNNRVVADTQYF
>TRBV6-5|-|TRBD1|TRBJ2-5
TGTGCCAGCAGAACAGGGGAAAGGAAGACCCAGTACTTC
CASRTGERKTQYF
>TRBV4-1|-|TRBD1|TRBJ2-7
TGCGCCAGCAGCCAGGCAACGACAGGGAAAGTCTACGAGCAGTACTTC
CASSQATTGKVYEQYF
>TRBV7-7|-|TRBD2|TRBJ2-3
TGTGCCAGCAGCCTCGGGACTAGTGCAGATACGCAGTATTTT
CASSLGTSADTQYF
>TRBV7-2|-|-|TRBJ1-2
TGTGCCAGCAGCCCTACTCGACAGGATGGCTACACCTTC
CASSPTRQDGYTF
>TRBV5-3|-|TRBD1|TRBJ1-1
TGTGCCAGAAGCTTGAGTCAGGGGGACACTGAAGCTTTCTTT
CARSLSQGDTEAFF
>TRBV10-1|-|TRBD2|TRBJ2-6
TGCGCCAGCAGTGAGTCTGGCCTAGCGGATATCTCCTCTGGGGCCAACGTCCTGACTTTC
CASSESGLADISSGANVLTF
>TRBV13|-|-|TRBJ2-3
TGTGCCAGCAGCTTAGGGGAAGGCCTCAGCTCCAGGACAGATACGCAGTATTTT
CASSLGEGLSSRTDTQYF
>TRBV6-6|-|-|TRBJ1-6
TGTGCCAGCAGTTCCACAGGGTGGAATTCACCCCTCCACTTT
CASSSTGWNSPLHF
>TRBV29-1|-|-|TRBJ1-2
TGCAGCGTTGGTAGCAGGGCCGGATATGGCTACACCTTC
CSVGSRAGYGYTF
>TRBV5-6|-|TRBD1|TRBJ1-2
TGTGCCAGCAGCCTCCAGGGGGGAGCGAACGGCTATGGCTACACCTTC
CASSLQGGANGYGYTF
>TRBV5-1|once|TRBD1|TRBJ2-1
TGCGCCAGCAGCTTAATAGGGGGCACCTACAATGAGCAGTTCTTC
CASSLIGGTYNEQFF
>TRBV27|-|-|TRBJ1-1
TGTGCCAGCAGTTTATCTCGACAGTCGAACACTGAAGCTTTCTTT
CASSLSRQSNTEAFF
>TRBV7-9|few|-|TRBJ1-1
TGTGCCAGCAGCAACACCCCGGAGGGGCAAAGAACTGAAGCTTTCTTT
CASSNTPEGQRTEAFF
>TRBV5-1|-|TRBD2|TRBJ2-7
TGCGCCAGCAGCTTGCTAGCGGGGGGGCTTATTGACTCCGAGCAGTACTTC
CASSLLAGGLIDSEQYF
>TRBV4-1|-|TRBD1|TRBJ1-2
TGCGCCAGCAGCCAAGATCTGGTGGACAGGGGAGATTATGGCTACACCTTC
CASSQDLVDRGDYGYTF
>TRBV11-2|once|TRBD2|TRBJ2-2
TGTGCCAGCAGCTTAGATCGGGAGGCCACCGGGGAGCTGTTTTTT
CASSLDREATGELFF
>TRBV13|-|-|TRBJ1-6
TGTGCCAGCAGCCCCGAGGGCCTCAGTCCCAATTCACCCCTCCACTTT
CASSPEGLSPNSPLHF
>TRBV19|-|-|TRBJ2-3
TGTGCCAGTAGTCCCGCCAGGGGCTTTCGCACAGATACGCAGTATTTT
CASSPARGFRTDTQYF
>TRBV4-3|-|TRBD1|TRBJ1-1
TGCGCCAGCAGCCAATCCAGGACAGGGCTTAACGCTGAAGCTTTCTTT
CASSQSRTGLNAEAFF
>TRBV10-1|few|-|TRBJ2-7
TGCGCCAGCAGTGAGGCCCTAGACGAGCAGTACTTC
CASSEALDEQYF
>TRBV7-9|-|-|TRBJ1-6
TGTGCCAGCAGCAGTGGGACAATGTCACCCCTCCACTTT
CASSSGTMSPLHF